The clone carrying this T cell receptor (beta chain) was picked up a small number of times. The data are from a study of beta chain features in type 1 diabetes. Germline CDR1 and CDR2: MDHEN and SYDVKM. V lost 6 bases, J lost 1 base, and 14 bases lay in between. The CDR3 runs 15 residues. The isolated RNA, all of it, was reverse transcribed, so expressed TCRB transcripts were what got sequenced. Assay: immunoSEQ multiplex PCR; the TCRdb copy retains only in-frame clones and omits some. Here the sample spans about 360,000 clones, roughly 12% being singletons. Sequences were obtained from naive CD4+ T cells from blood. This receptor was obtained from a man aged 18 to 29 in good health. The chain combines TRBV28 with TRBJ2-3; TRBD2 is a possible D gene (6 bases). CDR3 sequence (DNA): TGTGCCAGCAGGAACCTCGGGGGACGCACAGATACGCAGTATTTT. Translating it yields CASRNLGGRTDTQYF. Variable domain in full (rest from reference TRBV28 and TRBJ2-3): DVKVTQSSRYLVKRTGEKVFLECVQDMDHENMFWYRQDPGLGLRLIYFSYDVKMKEKGDIPEGYSVSREKKERFSLILESASTNQTSMYLCASRNLGGRTDTQYFGPGTRLTVL.